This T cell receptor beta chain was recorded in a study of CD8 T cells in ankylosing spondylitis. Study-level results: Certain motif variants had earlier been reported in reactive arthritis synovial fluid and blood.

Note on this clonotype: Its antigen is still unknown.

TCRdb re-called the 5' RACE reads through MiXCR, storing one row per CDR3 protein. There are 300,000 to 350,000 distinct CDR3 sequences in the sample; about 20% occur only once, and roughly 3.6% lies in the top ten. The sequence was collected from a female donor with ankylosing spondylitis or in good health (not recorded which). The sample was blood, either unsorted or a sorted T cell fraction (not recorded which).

This CDR3 reads CSASLSGRYEQYF. CDR3 coding DNA: TGCAGTGCTAGTCTTAGCGGGAGGTACGAGCAGTACTTC. This chain uses TRBV20-1 with TRBJ2-7, with 10 bases that match TRBD2. CDR1 DFQATT and CDR2 SNEGSKA come from the germline V gene (reference sequence). The CDR3 covers 13 residues. The ends lost 3 bases at V and 4 bases at J; junction bases unmatched: 3.